The next 11 T cell receptor beta chains were all read from a single sample in a study of identifying expanded T cells in peripheral blood (dated by TCRdb to about 2019). The library was produced with the immunoSEQ multiplex PCR assay. Imported from immuneACCESS, the table was reduced by TCRdb to in-frame sequences with V and J called. These copies leave out some clones; in studies compared against another copy, an unresolved V gene accounts for under half, and the cause of the remainder is not known. This sample is represented by around 100,000 clones; about nine tenths of them were singletons. The ten most abundant clones make up 13% to 15% of the sample. The specimen sequenced was blood. The receptors here all came from a person aged 18 to 75 in good health.

The chain links TRBV7-3 to TRBJ2-5; 10 positions agree with TRBD2. J was trimmed by 2 bases and V by 8 bases; bases with no gene match: 8. The CDR3 extends over 15 amino acids. The germline gives CDR1 SGHTA, CDR2 FQGTGA. The CDR3 bases are TGTGCCAGCGCGGCGACTAGCGGGCGGCAAGAGACCCAGTACTTC. Translation: CASAATSGRQETQYF.

The CDR3: CSVAQGSSGANVLTF. CDR3 DNA sequence: TGCAGCGTTGCGCAGGGAAGCTCTGGGGCCAACGTCCTGACTTTC. This chain uses TRBV29-1 with TRBJ2-6; TRBD1 is a possible D gene (5 bases). This CDR3 has 15 residues. The germline CDR1 and CDR2 sequences are SQVTM and ANQGSEA. Between the trimmed V and J ends, which lost 4 bases and 0 bases, there was a span of 10 bases.

The chain links TRBV7-3 to TRBJ2-5; 10 bases match TRBD1. The ends lost 2 bases at V and 4 bases at J; junction bases unmatched: 1. This CDR3 has 14 residues. Germline V lookup: CDR1 SGHTA, CDR2 FQGTGA. The CDR3 protein is CASSLGTGAETQYF. The CDR3 nucleotides are TGTGCCAGCAGCTTAGGGACAGGGGCAGAGACCCAGTACTTC.

The rearrangement links TRBV4-2 to TRBJ1-1, with D tentatively TRBD1 (6 bases). Between the trimmed V and J ends, which lost 2 bases and 6 bases, there was a span of 19 bases. Germline assignment: CDR1 LGHNA and CDR2 YNFKEQ. This CDR3 has 16 amino acids. The CDR3 protein is CASSQFGQPIRAEAFF. The DNA for the CDR3 is TGTGCCAGCAGCCAATTCGGACAGCCGATACGTGCTGAAGCTTTCTTT.

The chain employs TRBV18 and TRBJ1-1; 9 bases align to TRBD1. Germline loops: CDR1 KGHSH, CDR2 LQKENI. The V segment lost 3 bases and the J segment 0 bases; nucleotides outside the gene matches: 2. The CDR3 loop spans 15 amino acids. DNA of the CDR3: TGTGCCAGCTCACCGGGACAGGGATTGAACACTGAAGCTTTCTTT. It codes for CASSPGQGLNTEAFF.

The V gene is TRBV4-3, the J gene TRBJ2-1; weak D call: TRBD2 (6 bases). V dropped 1 base and J dropped 4 bases, with 14 bases sitting between them. The CDR3 has 16 amino acids. CDR1 LGHNA and CDR2 YSLEER come from the germline V gene. CDR3 region: CASSQAAGGKYNEQFF. As DNA, the CDR3 is TGCGCCAGCAGCCAAGCAGCCGGAGGGAAATACAATGAGCAGTTCTTC.

The chain combines TRBV10-3 with TRBJ2-1; D remains ambiguous. The V gene lost 10 bases and the J gene lost 7 bases, with 11 bases spanning the gap. Germline V gene lookup returns CDR1 ENHRY and CDR2 SYGVKD. The CDR3 consists of 11 residues. CDR3 sequence (DNA): TGTGCCACCTTTTTCTTTAATGAGCAGTTCTTC. Amino acids: CATFFFNEQFF.

The chain carries TRBV29-1 and TRBJ2-7, with D maybe TRBD2 (5 bases). V was pared by 2 bases and J by 10 bases, with 9 bases between. The CDR3 contains 10 residues. Germline V gene data show CDR1 as SQVTM and CDR2 as ANQGSEA. The CDR3 here is CSVETGVQYF. The DNA for the CDR3 is TGCAGCGTTGAAACCGGGGTCCAGTACTTC.

The J gene is TRBJ1-3, the V gene TRBV5-1; tentative D call: TRBD1 (6 bases). Germline V lookup: CDR1 SGHRS, CDR2 YFSETQ. V was pared by 4 bases and J by 0 bases, with 14 bases between. This CDR3 is built from 16 residues. The CDR3 bases are TGCGCCAGCAGCCCCGGACAGCCGCCCTCTGGAAACACCATATATTTT. It is translated as CASSPGQPPSGNTIYF.

This chain joins TRBV5-8 and TRBJ2-5; TRBD1 aligns across 7 bases. Germline CDR1 is SGHTS and CDR2 is YDEGEE. The CDR3 length is 16 residues. The J segment lost 2 bases and the V segment lost 2 bases, leaving 9 bases of the junction unmatched. The CDR3 sequence is CASSFKLGTAQETQYF. In nucleotides, the CDR3 is TGTGCCAGCAGCTTCAAACTCGGGACAGCACAAGAGACCCAGTACTTC.

The genes are TRBV6-1 and TRBJ2-3, with TRBD1 as a possible D gene (6 bases). Germline CDR1 and CDR2: MNHNS and SASEGT. CDR3 size: 13 residues. V lost 2 bases and J lost 4, with 7 bases in between. The CDR3 reads CASSEWGPDTQYF. In nucleotides, the CDR3 is TGTGCCAGCAGTGAATGGGGGCCAGATACGCAGTATTTT.